These 25 T cell receptor beta chains share one sample of origin, sequenced in a study of vaccination and CD4 T cells after COVID-19. The treatment is: approximately 10-day PBMC culture with coronavirus spike peptide pools or control peptides (ViraFEST assay). At the Johns Hopkins FTIC core, DNA taken from cultured CD4+ T cells was sequenced by way of the Oncomine TCR Beta short-read assay. A single record per CDR3 protein comes from TCRdb applying MiXCR to the PCR reads. The sample holds around 8,800 distinct CDR3 sequences; 60% are singletons and the top ten take about 14%. What these receptors recognize is not known. Material: cultured CD4+ T cells from blood, obtained after SARS-CoV-2 vaccination. Receptors were obtained from a human donor with COVID-19.

This clonotype has more than one count but fewer than ten. The V call is TRBV7-9, the J call TRBJ1-6; TRBD1 is a possible D gene (6 bases). Germline values: CDR1 SEHNR, CDR2 FQNEAQ (reference sequence). CDR3 length: 15 amino acids. Trimming shortened V by 6 bases and J by 11 bases, and 20 bases separated the two germline ends. CDR3: CASRSGVPDSTPLHF. DNA for the CDR3: TGTGCCAGCAGGTCAGGGGTACCTGATTCAACACCCCTCCACTTT. The entire variable domain, with the rest obtained from reference TRBV7-9 and TRBJ1-6, is as follows: DTGVSQNPRHKITKRGQNVTFRCDPISEHNRLYWYRQTLGQGPEFLTYFQNEAQLEKSRLLSDRFSAERPKGSFSTLEIQRTEQGDSAMYLCASRSGVPDSTPLHFGNGTRLTVT.

This chain connects TRBV5-1 to TRBJ2-7; TRBD1 is a possible D gene (6 bases). Germline-derived CDR1 and CDR2 are SGHRS and YFSETQ. The CDR3 is 18 residues long. Trimming cost V 0 bases and J 4 bases, with 23 bases left between them. CDR3 nucleotide sequence: TGCGCCAGCAGCTTGGAGGTGAGGGGACACAACAGTAGGTACGAGCAGTACTTC. It specifies CASSLEVRGHNSRYEQYF.

The rearrangement joins TRBV7-2 to TRBJ2-4; the match to TRBD1 covers 8 bases. The CDR3 contains 13 residues. In germline, CDR1 is SGHTA, CDR2 FQGNSA. V lost 5 bases, J lost 6 bases, and 3 bases stayed unmatched. This chain's CDR3 is CASSTDRGNIQYF. The CDR3 bases are TGTGCCAGCAGCACCGACAGGGGAAACATTCAGTACTTC.

This rearrangement joins TRBV29-1 to TRBJ2-1; TRBD1 matches 9 bases. The ends lost 8 bases at V and 7 bases at J; junction bases unmatched: 9. Germline assignment: CDR1 SQVTM and CDR2 ANQGSEA. The CDR3 is 13 residues long. This chain's CDR3 is CSTNRGTGNEQFF. CDR3 DNA: TGCAGCACCAACAGGGGGACAGGGAATGAGCAGTTCTTC.

There are a few counts of this clonotype. CDR3 nucleotides: TGCAGTGCTAGAGGCGAGGCGGGGGGGCACCAAGAGACCCAGTACTTC. Its protein is CSARGEAGGHQETQYF. The J gene is TRBJ2-5, the V gene TRBV20-1, with TRBD2 matching over 9 bases. The CDR3 covers 16 residues. Trimming took 1 base from V and 0 from J; bases not matched to a gene: 6. Germline V gene lookup returns CDR1 DFQATT and CDR2 SNEGSKA (reference sequence).

V and J are TRBV15 and TRBJ2-7, with 9 bases aligning to TRBD1. Germline values: CDR1 LNHNV, CDR2 YYDKDF (reference sequence). V was pared by 5 bases and J by 3 bases, with 8 bases of the junction left unmatched. This CDR3 is 15 amino acids long. The CDR3 reads CATSPYQDRGYEQYF. In DNA form, the CDR3 reads TGTGCCACCAGCCCCTACCAGGACAGGGGCTACGAGCAGTACTTC.

The chain combines TRBV19 with TRBJ1-6; D call uncertain. The CDR3 has 13 amino acids. In germline, CDR1 is LNHDA, CDR2 SQIVND (reference sequence). The V gene lost 5 bases and the J gene lost 6 bases, with 8 bases spanning the gap. Here the CDR3 DNA reads TGTGCCAGTAGTCCCCGCGGTAATTCACCCCTCCACTTT. It translates to CASSPRGNSPLHF.

The gene calls are TRBV24-1 and TRBJ2-3; 12 positions agree with TRBD2. The CDR3 totals 16 residues. Trimming took 4 bases from V and 3 from J; bases not matched to a gene: 4. Looked up from germline, CDR1 is KGHDR and CDR2 is SFDVKD. The CDR3 here is CATSDPGLAGTDTQYF. The CDR3 DNA reads as TGTGCCACCAGTGACCCCGGACTAGCGGGAACAGATACGCAGTATTTT.

The chain combines TRBV11-2 with TRBJ2-3; maybe TRBD1 (6 bases). Germline V gene data show CDR1 as SGHAT and CDR2 as FQNNGV. The V end lost 5 bases, the J end lost 1 base, and 16 bases lay between the germline ends. The CDR3 is 16 residues long. The CDR3 coding sequence is TGTGCCAGCAGCCGAACAGGGATGGGAGGCACAGATACGCAGTATTTT. Amino acids: CASSRTGMGGTDTQYF. The complete variable domain, with remaining parts taken from reference TRBV11-2 and TRBJ2-3, reads EAGVAQSPRYKIIEKRQSVAFWCNPISGHATLYWYQQILGQGPKLLIQFQNNGVVDDSQLPKDRFSAERLKGVDSTLKIQPAKLEDSAVYLCASSRTGMGGTDTQYFGPGTRLTVL.

A few counts support this clonotype. For the CDR3, the DNA is TGTGCCAGCAGTTTAGGGGGCGGTTCGAACACTGAAGCTTTCTTT. Its translation is CASSLGGGSNTEAFF. The rearrangement joins TRBV6-5 to TRBJ1-1; 7 nucleotides align to TRBD1. This CDR3 spans 15 amino acids. After removal of 4 bases from V and 1 base from J, the junction contained 6 bases not matched to a gene. Germline CDR1 and CDR2: MNHEY and SVGAGI.

This chain connects TRBV20-1 to TRBJ2-1; unclear D gene. CDR1 is DFQATT, CDR2 SNEGSKA, per germline (reference sequence). This CDR3 is 12 amino acids long. With 1 base removed from V and 6 bases from J, the gap between germline ends came to 7 bases. CDR3 DNA sequence: TGCAGTGCTAGAGGAAGAGTCAATGAGCAGTTCTTC. The encoded protein is CSARGRVNEQFF.

The V call is TRBV10-2, the J call TRBJ2-5, with D perhaps TRBD2 (6 bases). Trimming cost V 6 bases and J 4 bases, with 9 bases left between them. Per the germline V gene, CDR1 is WSHSY and CDR2 is SAAADI. The CDR3 has 12 amino acids. CDR3: CASRLASETQYF. CDR3 DNA: TGCGCCAGCAGGCTAGCGTCAGAGACCCAGTACTTC.

By share, this clonotype counts as large. V and J are TRBV5-1 and TRBJ1-5, with TRBD1 identical over 7 bases. The CDR3 totals 14 residues. Germline CDR1 is SGHRS and CDR2 is YFSETQ. V gave up 0 bases and J gave up 9 bases; unmatched junction bases: 6. This CDR3 is CASSLDRGGGPQHF. CDR3 DNA: TGCGCCAGCAGCTTGGACAGGGGAGGGGGGCCCCAGCATTTT.

This clonotype appeared a few times. The rearrangement uses TRBV21-1 and TRBJ1-1; TRBD1, the table's D call, lacks a check against the DNA. TRBV21-1 represents a pseudogene. The CDR3 extends over 15 amino acids. In nucleotides, the CDR3 is TGTGCCAGCAGCAAACTGGGGGGGATGAACACTGAAGCTTTCTTT. Translating it yields CASSKLGGMNTEAFF.

This sequence joins TRBV6-1 and TRBJ2-2; TRBD1 matches 9 bases. Per the germline V gene, CDR1 is MNHNS and CDR2 is SASEGT. V lost 4 bases to trimming and J lost 6 bases; unmatched junction nucleotides: 9. The CDR3 sequence is 16 residues long. In DNA, the CDR3 is TGTGCCAGCAGTGCACTACCGGGACAGGGCCCCGGGGAGCTGTTTTTT. Encoded protein: CASSALPGQGPGELFF.

The rearrangement uses TRBV5-1 and TRBJ1-6; D is undetermined. The V gene's germline CDR1 is SGHRS and CDR2 YFSETQ. The germline V and J ends were trimmed by 5 bases and 6 bases, with 12 bases remaining between them. CDR3 length: 14 amino acids. The CDR3 loop reads CASSYDGSNSPLHF. DNA of the CDR3: TGCGCCAGCAGTTACGACGGGAGTAATTCACCCCTCCACTTT.

The chain carries TRBV20-1 and TRBJ1-1; D is ambiguous. Deletions cut 3 bases from V and 2 bases from J, with 7 bases between. The CDR3 spans 12 residues. Germline assignment: CDR1 DFQATT and CDR2 SNEGSKA (reference sequence). CDR3 residues: CSASQPNTEAFF. In DNA, the CDR3 is TGCAGTGCTAGTCAGCCCAACACTGAAGCTTTCTTT.

This clonotype is large (0.1 to 1%). The chain joins TRBV6-1 to TRBJ1-5; 9 nucleotides agree with TRBD1. The ends lost 4 bases at V and 4 bases at J; junction bases unmatched: 8. This CDR3 has 16 residues. Per the germline V gene, CDR1 is MNHNS and CDR2 is SASEGT. The CDR3 DNA is TGTGCCAGCAGTGCCCAACAGGGGGCTTTTAATCAGCCCCAGCATTTT. Amino acid sequence: CASSAQQGAFNQPQHF.

V gene TRBV7-9 combines with J gene TRBJ1-5; TRBD1 matches 9 bases. In germline, CDR1 is SEHNR, CDR2 FQNEAQ (reference sequence). V was clipped by 5 bases and J by 4 bases; unmatched bases: 6. CDR3 length: 15 residues. The DNA of the CDR3 is TGTGCCAGCAGCGTCGGGACAGGGCGGAATCAGCCCCAGCATTTT. Translation gives CASSVGTGRNQPQHF. Drawing the rest from reference TRBV7-9 and TRBJ1-5, the complete variable domain is DTGVSQNPRHKITKRGQNVTFRCDPISEHNRLYWYRQTLGQGPEFLTYFQNEAQLEKSRLLSDRFSAERPKGSFSTLEIQRTEQGDSAMYLCASSVGTGRNQPQHFGDGTRLSIL.

The chain uses TRBV7-8 and TRBJ2-1, with 14 positions matching TRBD2. The V gene end was trimmed by 4 bases and the J gene end by 10 bases; junction bases not matched to a gene: 6. This CDR3 spans 15 amino acids. The germline CDR1 and CDR2 sequences are SGHVS and FQNEAQ. The chain's CDR3 is CASSWLTSGGVEQFF. CDR3 DNA: TGTGCCAGCAGCTGGCTGACTAGCGGGGGGGTCGAGCAGTTCTTC.

J is TRBJ2-7 and V is TRBV6-1, with 8 bases identical to TRBD1. The V segment lost 6 bases and the J segment 2 bases; nucleotides outside the gene matches: 12. The CDR3 sequence is 16 residues long. Germline V CDR1 and CDR2: MNHNS, SASEGT. The CDR3 sequence is CASSLSPGQDPYEQYF. CDR3 DNA: TGTGCCAGCAGCCTCTCCCCGGGACAGGATCCCTACGAGCAGTACTTC.

This clonotype was detected only a few times. This chain uses TRBV6-1 with TRBJ2-3, with unresolved D. Trimming cost V 5 bases and J 1 base, with 16 bases left between them. Germline-derived CDR1 and CDR2 are MNHNS and SASEGT. This CDR3 spans 16 amino acids. CDR3 nucleotide sequence: TGTGCCAGCAGTCCAGCAAGACACCAGGGCACAGATACGCAGTATTTT. This codes for CASSPARHQGTDTQYF.

The rearrangement links TRBV20-1 to TRBJ2-3, with a possible D match to TRBD2 (5 bases). Trimming shortened V by 1 base and J by 1 base, and 9 bases separated the two germline ends. The CDR3 loop spans 14 amino acids. Germline V gene lookup returns CDR1 DFQATT and CDR2 SNEGSKA (reference sequence). The CDR3 reads CSARVRGGTDTQYF. CDR3 nucleotides: TGCAGTGCTAGAGTCCGGGGAGGCACAGATACGCAGTATTTT.

The rearrangement links TRBV6-1 to TRBJ2-7; no firm D call. The CDR3 consists of 13 residues. CDR1 and CDR2 (germline): MNHNS, SASEGT. V lost 6 bases to trimming and J lost 6 bases, with 15 bases between them. Here the CDR3 DNA reads TGTGCCAGCAGCCAAGAAAGGTACCTCGAGCAGTACTTC. It yields the protein CASSQERYLEQYF.

V usage is TRBV19 and J usage is TRBJ1-5; 7 bases map to TRBD1. Germline V lookup: CDR1 LNHDA, CDR2 SQIVND (reference sequence). The CDR3 totals 14 residues. V lost 6 bases and J lost 4; bases outside the gene matches: 6. In DNA, the CDR3 is TGTGCCAGTAGCGATGGGACAGAGAATCAGCCCCAGCATTTT. It translates to CASSDGTENQPQHF.